This TCR beta chain was recorded in a study of response to subunit inactivated influenza vaccine. Each CDR3 protein gets one entry after TCRdb re-called the RT-PCR reads with MiXCR. This sample has around 320,000 distinct CDR3 sequences, with approximately 23% found just once. Study-level results: Authors suggested few new T cells are recruited by each seasonal influenza vaccination.

As concerns this clonotype: The antigen remains undetermined. The junction differs from germline at one of its ends, possibly a read error.

The sequenced sample was PBMCs from blood, obtained approximately 22 months after vaccination. The sequence was collected from a man between 45 and 75 years old who received an inactivated influenza vaccine.

The CDR3 DNA is TGTGCCAGCAGCTTAGGCCTTGCGGGACCTGGGACAGGTACGCAGTATTTT. Its protein is CASSLGLAGPGTGTQYF. The rearrangement uses TRBV7-8 and TRBJ2-3; 8 bases are shared with TRBD1. Per the germline V gene, CDR1 is SGHVS and CDR2 is FQNEAQ. CDR3 length equals 17 residues. Full variable domain (missing parts from reference TRBV7-8 and TRBJ2-3): GAGVSQSPRYKVAKRGQDVALRCDPISGHVSLFWYQQALGQGPEFLTYFQNEAQLDKSGLPSDRFFAERPEGSVSTLKIQRTQQEDSAVYLCASSLGLAGPGTGTQYFGPGTRLTVL.